This TCR beta chain was recorded in a study of T cells in Graves' hyperthyroidism and ophthalmopathy. Broader study findings: The model's output predicted ophthalmopathy at a median of around 7 months prior to onset.

PBMCs were obtained from 10 ml fresh peripheral blood. This clonotype was counted ten times or more. Antigen unknown. Germline CDR1 SGHNT, CDR2 YENEEA. J was trimmed by 7 bases and V by 5 bases; bases with no gene match: 5. This CDR3 has 16 amino acids. RNA transcripts gave rise to amplified TCR beta CDR3 regions. The study used the HTBI primer set for a first-round RT-PCR of the TCR CDR3. TCRdb reprocessed the multiplex PCR reads via MiXCR and lists one record per CDR3 protein. The sample lists fewer than 350,000 distinct CDR3 sequences, about 21% occurring once. Sequenced material: blood. This sequence originates from a woman aged 50 to 60 with Graves' hyperthyroidism. This sequence joins TRBV11-3 and TRBJ2-1; the match to TRBD2 covers 16 bases. This chain's CDR3 is CASSRGTSGRGNEQFF. CDR3 in DNA: TGTGCCAGCAGCCGTGGGACTAGCGGGAGGGGAAATGAGCAGTTCTTC.